These 17 T cell receptor beta chains were all obtained from the same sample, sequenced in a study of cytomegalovirus exposure and HLA in healthy donors. The PCR used 60 Vbeta and 13 Jbeta primers. Generated by immunoSEQ multiplex PCR, the TCRdb table keeps only in-frame clones and is missing some. The table has some 150,000 clones, about 80% seen once. What was sequenced was PBMCs. The receptors stem from a man aged 40-55 years in good health and CMV-seropositive.

The J gene is TRBJ2-6, the V gene TRBV28; 9 nucleotides line up with TRBD1. After removal of 4 bases from V and 0 bases from J, the junction contained 7 bases not matched to a gene. Germline V gene data show CDR1 as MDHEN and CDR2 as SYDVKM. This CDR3 is built from 18 residues. The CDR3 sequence: CASSSTGTGHSGANVLTF. CDR3 in DNA: TGTGCCAGCAGTTCAACCGGGACAGGGCACTCTGGGGCCAACGTCCTGACTTTC. Using reference TRBV28 and TRBJ2-6 for the parts outside the CDR3, the full variable domain is DVKVTQSSRYLVKRTGEKVFLECVQDMDHENMFWYRQDPGLGLRLIYFSYDVKMKEKGDIPEGYSVSREKKERFSLILESASTNQTSMYLCASSSTGTGHSGANVLTFGAGSRLTVL.

The chain has TRBV2 and TRBJ1-4; D uncertain. CDR1 is SNHLY, CDR2 FYNNEI, per germline. This CDR3 contains 14 residues. Trimming removed 6 bases from V and 0 bases from J, with 8 bases in between. This chain's CDR3 is CASSRITTNEKLFF. CDR3 DNA sequence: TGTGCCAGCAGCAGGATTACAACTAATGAAAAACTGTTTTTT.

The chain employs TRBV5-1 and TRBJ2-6; 8 nucleotides match TRBD1. The CDR3 length is 17 residues. Germline assignment: CDR1 SGHRS and CDR2 YFSETQ. With 4 bases clipped from V and 0 bases from J, the junction kept 6 bases outside the gene matches. CDR3 region: CASSGGQGPSGANVLTF. CDR3 DNA sequence: TGCGCCAGCAGCGGAGGACAGGGCCCCTCTGGGGCCAACGTCCTGACTTTC.

Points on this clone: One junction end disagrees with the germline gene, perhaps due to a read error. CDR3 residues: CASTEAGNTDREQYF. The CDR3 DNA is TGTGCCAGCACTGAAGCCGGGAACACGGATCGCGAGCAGTACTTC. The genes are TRBV6-1 and TRBJ2-7, with a weak D call TRBD2 (5 bases). Germline loops: CDR1 MNHNS, CDR2 SASEGT. This CDR3 contains 15 residues.

Comments on this clone: An end of the junction differs from the germline gene, which may be a read error. The chain joins TRBV5-3 to TRBJ1-3; the D is unclear. TRBV5-3 is annotated as an ORF whose role is uncertain. The CDR3 totals 15 residues. The chain's CDR3 is CASSLELNSGNTIYF. The CDR3 DNA sequence: TGTGCCAGCAGCTTGGAACTCAACTCTGGAAACACCATATATTTT.

This chain connects TRBV4-3 to TRBJ2-7; the match to TRBD2 covers 10 bases. Germline V CDR1 and CDR2: LGHNA, YSLEER. With V trimmed by 1 base and J by 2 bases, 5 bases remained unmatched. The CDR3 runs to 16 residues. The CDR3 coding sequence is TGCGCCAGCAGCCAAGGGGGGACTAGCGTTCCCTACGAGCAGTACTTC. Translating gives CASSQGGTSVPYEQYF.

The V call is TRBV7-3, the J call TRBJ1-2; 8 bases align to TRBD1. The V gene end was trimmed by 4 bases and the J gene end by 7 bases; junction bases not matched to a gene: 11. This CDR3 spans 15 amino acids. Germline V gives CDR1 SGHTA, CDR2 FQGTGA. The CDR3 protein is CASSSDPTGATGYTF. The CDR3 DNA reads TGTGCCAGCAGCTCCGATCCGACAGGGGCAACTGGCTACACCTTC.

The CDR3 protein is CASSATSGSSDTQYF. The CDR3 region has the DNA TGTGCCAGCAGCGCGACTAGCGGGAGCTCAGATACGCAGTATTTT. The V gene is TRBV5-4, the J gene TRBJ2-3, with TRBD2 matching 12 bases. This CDR3 has 15 amino acids. Looked up from germline, CDR1 is SGHNT and CDR2 is YYREEE (reference sequence). The V and J ends lost 4 bases and 4 bases, in that order; junction bases with no gene match: 4.

This chain links TRBV21-1 with TRBJ1-2; the D call in the table, TRBD1, was not verified against the DNA. TRBV21-1 is noted as a pseudogene. CDR3 length: 14 residues. CDR3 bases: TGTGCCAGCAGCCCCCGGGACAGGGCTGGGGGCTACACCTTC. Protein: CASSPRDRAGGYTF.

The sample holds a few counts of this clone. The V and J genes are TRBV18 and TRBJ1-3; maybe TRBD1 (5 bases). With 3 bases removed from V and 1 base from J, the gap between germline ends came to 13 bases. The CDR3 totals 16 residues. Germline assignment: CDR1 KGHSH and CDR2 LQKENI. The CDR3 sequence is CASSPFDRGSGNTIYF. CDR3 coding DNA: TGTGCCAGCTCACCCTTCGACAGAGGTTCTGGAAACACCATATATTTT.

This clone appeared a single time. This chain uses TRBV5-1 with TRBJ1-6; TRBD1 aligns across 8 bases. V gave up 4 bases and J gave up 9 bases; unmatched junction bases: 9. Looked up from germline, CDR1 is SGHRS and CDR2 is YFSETQ. The CDR3 length is 15 residues. CDR3 DNA sequence: TGCGCCAGCAGCATAGGACAGGGTCGGGCTTCACCCCTCCACTTT. The encoded protein is CASSIGQGRASPLHF.

The table lists this clone with a few counts. The V gene is TRBV4-2, the J gene TRBJ2-1; 10 nucleotides align to TRBD2. V lost 0 bases and J lost 9; bases outside the gene matches: 8. The CDR3 spans 16 residues. Looked up from germline, CDR1 is LGHNA and CDR2 is YNFKEQ. CDR3: CASSQDGAGGRGEQFF. The CDR3 DNA reads TGTGCCAGCAGCCAAGACGGAGCGGGAGGGCGAGGTGAGCAGTTCTTC.

This chain links TRBV27 with TRBJ2-6; 8 nucleotides match TRBD2. The CDR3 covers 17 residues. Germline-derived CDR1 and CDR2 are MNHEY and SMNVEV (reference sequence). The V segment lost 6 bases and the J segment 4 bases; nucleotides outside the gene matches: 11. The DNA of the CDR3 is TGTGCCAGCAGCCGGGAGGGGGTATTATCCGGGGCCAACGTCCTGACTTTC. Translating it yields CASSREGVLSGANVLTF. The variable domain in full, with the rest retrieved from reference TRBV27 and TRBJ2-6, is EAQVTQNPRYLITVTGKKLTVTCSQNMNHEYMSWYRQDPGLGLRQIYYSMNVEVTDKGDVPEGYKVSRKEKRNFPLILESPSPNQTSLYFCASSREGVLSGANVLTFGAGSRLTVL.

The chain is built from TRBV14 and TRBJ2-1; 8 nucleotides match TRBD2. The V gene end was trimmed by 0 bases and the J gene end by 5 bases; junction bases not matched to a gene: 9. Looked up from germline, CDR1 is SGHDN and CDR2 is FVKESK. The CDR3 totals 17 residues. The CDR3 DNA reads as TGTGCCAGCAGCCAAGATATTGCCAGCGGGAGCCACAATGAGCAGTTCTTC. Translated, it gives CASSQDIASGSHNEQFF.

Concerning this clone itself: The CDR3 ends on some other residue instead of the conserved phenylalanine or tryptophan, so this is likely a read error. The rearrangement joins TRBV10-3 to TRBJ2-7; possibly TRBD2 for D (6 bases). In germline, CDR1 is ENHRY, CDR2 SYGVKD. V was cut by 3 bases and J by 2 bases, with 14 bases left in between. This CDR3 has 15 amino acids. The CDR3 DNA reads TGTGCCATCAGTGACACCGGGACTGGAGCCTACGAGCAGTACCTC. Amino acid sequence: CAISDTGTGAYEQYL.

The gene calls are TRBV2 and TRBJ2-7, with a possible D match to TRBD2 (6 bases). Germline values: CDR1 SNHLY, CDR2 FYNNEI. This CDR3 comprises 12 residues. With 6 bases removed from V and 7 bases from J, the gap between germline ends came to 13 bases. CDR3 in DNA: TGTGCCAGCAGAGGGCCCGCGGGGGAGCAGTACTTC. Protein product: CASRGPAGEQYF.

This clone is a singleton in its sample. The V gene is TRBV27, the J gene TRBJ1-2, with 8 bases matching TRBD1. The ends lost 4 bases at V and 8 bases at J; junction bases unmatched: 9. CDR1 is MNHEY and CDR2 is SMNVEV in the germline V gene (reference sequence). The CDR3 is made up of 14 amino acids. CDR3 sequence (DNA): TGTGCCAGCAGTTCGCGGACAGGGCCCTACGGCTACACCTTC. Translating it yields CASSSRTGPYGYTF.